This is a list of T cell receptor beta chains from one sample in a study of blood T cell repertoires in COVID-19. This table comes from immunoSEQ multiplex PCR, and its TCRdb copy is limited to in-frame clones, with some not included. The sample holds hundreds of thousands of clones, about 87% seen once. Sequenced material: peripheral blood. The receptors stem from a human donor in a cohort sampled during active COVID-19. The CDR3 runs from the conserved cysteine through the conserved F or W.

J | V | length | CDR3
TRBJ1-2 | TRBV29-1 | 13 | CSVGVSGSYGYTF
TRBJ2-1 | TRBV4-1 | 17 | CASSQERLSSSYNEQFF
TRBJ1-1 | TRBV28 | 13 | CASSLELNTEAFF
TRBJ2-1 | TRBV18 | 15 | CASSPLAGGNNEQFF
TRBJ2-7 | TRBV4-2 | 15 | CASSQGVSSGYEQYF
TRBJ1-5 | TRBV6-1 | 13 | CASSEARGQPQHF
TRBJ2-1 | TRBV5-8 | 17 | CASGKMPIANTYNEQFF
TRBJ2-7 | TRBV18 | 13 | CASSRDRTYEQYF
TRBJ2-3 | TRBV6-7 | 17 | CASSYSRAGGQTDTQYF
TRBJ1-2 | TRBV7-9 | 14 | CASSRAEGASGYTF
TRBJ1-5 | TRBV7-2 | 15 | CASSLARQADQPQHF
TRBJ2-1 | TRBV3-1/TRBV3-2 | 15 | CASSPLLGGDNEQFF
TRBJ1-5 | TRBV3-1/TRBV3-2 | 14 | CASSQGQSNQPQHF
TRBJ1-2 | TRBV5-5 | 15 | CASSLDDGVGYGYTF
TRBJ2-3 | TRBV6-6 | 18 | CASSPLIVWGDSTDTQYF
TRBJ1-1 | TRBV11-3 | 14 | CASSLRRGGPEAFF
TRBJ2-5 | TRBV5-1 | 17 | CASSLRPAQGSWETQYF
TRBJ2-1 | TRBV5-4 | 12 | CASSLEGGEQFF
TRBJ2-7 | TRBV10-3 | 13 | CAITGTGSYEQYF
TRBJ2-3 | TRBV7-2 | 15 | CASSRAPGSTDTQYF
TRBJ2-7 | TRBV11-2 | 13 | CASSKTGGSEQYF
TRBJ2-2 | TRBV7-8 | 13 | CASSLISAGELFF
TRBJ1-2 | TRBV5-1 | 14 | CASCQSPGDYGYTF
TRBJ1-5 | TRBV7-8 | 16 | CASSLRAQQSNQPQHF
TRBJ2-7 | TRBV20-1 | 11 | CSASLGVEQYF
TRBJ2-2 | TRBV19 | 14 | CASSIFGQGGELFF